These 4 T cell receptor beta chains share one sample of origin, sequenced in a study of cytomegalovirus exposure and HLA in healthy donors. Primers for the PCR totalled 60 Vbeta and 13 Jbeta. Produced via immunoSEQ multiplex PCR; TCRdb's table is partial and in-frame only. The sample consists of around 150,000 clones, more than 60% of them appearing once. Source material: PBMCs. These receptors came from a man in his thirties or forties in good health and CMV-seropositive.

The chain is built from TRBV19 and TRBJ2-3, with 9 bases aligning to TRBD1. Unmatched junction bases numbered 13, after V lost 4 bases and J lost 2 bases. The CDR3 is made up of 18 amino acids. From germline, CDR1 is LNHDA and CDR2 SQIVND (reference sequence). Written as DNA, the CDR3 is TGTGCCAGTAGTAGCTATACTCCACGGGACAGGGACACAGATACGCAGTATTTT. Residues: CASSSYTPRDRDTDTQYF.

The V and J genes are TRBV5-1 and TRBJ2-7; possibly TRBD2 for D (5 bases). The CDR3 is 14 residues long. Germline loops: CDR1 SGHRS, CDR2 YFSETQ. With 5 bases removed from V and 4 bases from J, the gap between germline ends came to 16 bases. CDR3 coding DNA: TGCGCCAGCAGGGAAGGGAGTTCGGGGTACGAGCAGTACTTC. Its protein product is CASREGSSGYEQYF.

V usage is TRBV6-1 and J usage is TRBJ1-5, with unresolved D. V lost 2 bases, J lost 5 bases, and 10 bases lay in between. The CDR3 totals 14 residues. The germline V gene has CDR1 MNHNS and CDR2 SASEGT. CDR3 DNA: TGTGCCAGCAGTGAATTGTCCCCCTATCAGCCCCAGCATTTT. This encodes CASSELSPYQPQHF.

This chain's CDR3 is CASSIIGNLGQVFSSGANVLTF. The CDR3 DNA is TGTGCCAGTAGTATAATTGGGAACCTGGGACAGGTATTTAGCTCTGGGGCCAACGTCCTGACTTTC. The chain carries TRBV19 and TRBJ2-6; TRBD1 agrees at 8 bases. Germline V gene lookup returns CDR1 LNHDA and CDR2 SQIVND (reference sequence). The J segment lost 0 bases and the V segment lost 2 bases, leaving 18 bases of the junction unmatched. This CDR3 comprises 22 residues. The whole variable domain, filled in from reference TRBV19 and TRBJ2-6, reads DGGITQSPKYLFRKEGQNVTLSCEQNLNHDAMYWYRQDPGQGLRLIYYSQIVNDFQKGDIAEGYSVSREKKESFPLTVTSAQKNPTAFYLCASSIIGNLGQVFSSGANVLTFGAGSRLTVL.